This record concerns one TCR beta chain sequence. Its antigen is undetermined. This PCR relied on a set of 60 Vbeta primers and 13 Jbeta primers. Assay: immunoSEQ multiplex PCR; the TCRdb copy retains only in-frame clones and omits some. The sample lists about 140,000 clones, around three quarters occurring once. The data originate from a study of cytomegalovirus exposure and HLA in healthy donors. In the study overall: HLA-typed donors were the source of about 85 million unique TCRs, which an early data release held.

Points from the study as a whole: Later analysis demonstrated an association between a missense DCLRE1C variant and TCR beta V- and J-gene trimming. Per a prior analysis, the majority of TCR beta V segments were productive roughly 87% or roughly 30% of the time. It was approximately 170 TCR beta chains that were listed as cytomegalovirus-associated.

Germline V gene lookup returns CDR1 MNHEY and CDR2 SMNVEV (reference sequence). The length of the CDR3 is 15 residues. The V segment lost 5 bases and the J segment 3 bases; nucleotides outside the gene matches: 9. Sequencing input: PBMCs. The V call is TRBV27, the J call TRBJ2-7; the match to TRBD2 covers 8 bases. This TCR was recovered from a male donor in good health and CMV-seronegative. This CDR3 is CASSLGLASNYEQYF. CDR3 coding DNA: TGTGCCAGCAGTCTAGGACTAGCATCGAACTACGAGCAGTACTTC.